This entry lists 24 T cell receptor beta chains sequenced from one sample in a study of blood T cells in healthy people across ages (dated by TCRdb to between 2015 and 2017). Libraries were constructed by 5' RACE. Data came from an Illumina HiSeq 2500. A second PCR of about 7 to 12 cycles was run with a J-beta primer mix and a sample-barcoded 5' primer. TCRdb handled the public reads itself, with Q25 trimming in fastp and clone calling in MiXCR, and kept productive beta chains. Under each unique CDR3 protein, matching rows form one entry showing the most common genes and DNA. In all, the sample holds about 1.1 million distinct CDR3 sequences, and roughly two fifths of those were seen once. The ten largest clones represent 13% of the sample. Specimen: blood. The receptors were gathered from a man younger than 35 in good health.

The chain is built from TRBV29-1 and TRBJ1-1; D might be TRBD1 (6 bases). Trimming left V 5 bases short and J 7 bases short, with 17 bases between. The germline V gene has CDR1 SQVTM and CDR2 ANQGSEA. The CDR3 totals 13 residues. The CDR3 here is CSVHHSQGSEAFF. CDR3 bases: TGCAGCGTTCACCATTCACAGGGAAGTGAAGCTTTCTTT.

With respect to this clonotype: One end of the junction fails to match germline, which may point to a read error. The chain couples TRBV20-1 to TRBJ2-7; maybe TRBD2 (6 bases). The CDR3 contains 13 residues. Per the germline V gene, CDR1 is DFQATT and CDR2 is SNEGSKA (reference sequence). The CDR3 sequence is CGASNGGSYEQYF. In DNA, the CDR3 is TGCGGTGCTAGTAATGGGGGGTCTTACGAGCAGTACTTC.

Points on this clonotype: Compared with germline, one end of the junction differs, possibly owing to a read error. The chain is built from TRBV20-1 and TRBJ1-1; TRBD1 matches at 7 bases. The germline V gene encodes CDR1 DFQATT and CDR2 SNEGSKA (reference sequence). CDR3 length: 16 residues. Written as DNA, the CDR3 is TGCAGTGCTAGAATCCCGGGACAGATAAAGAACACTGGAGCTTTCTTT. Amino acids: CSARIPGQIKNTGAFF.

This clonotype was detected only once. The chain couples TRBV4-3 to TRBJ2-1; D is unresolved. V lost 0 bases to trimming and J lost 10 bases, with 13 bases between them. Germline V gene lookup returns CDR1 LGHNA and CDR2 YSLEER. CDR3 length: 14 amino acids. The CDR3 loop reads CASSQDAYSYEQFF. CDR3 sequence (DNA): TGCGCCAGCAGCCAAGATGCATATTCCTACGAGCAGTTCTTC.

The chain carries TRBV27 and TRBJ1-1; D uncertain. V gave up 4 bases and J gave up 4 bases, with 10 bases separating them. Germline V gene lookup returns CDR1 MNHEY and CDR2 SMNVEV (reference sequence). This CDR3 region has 13 residues. The CDR3 here is CASSSWQVTEAFF. The CDR3 DNA reads TGTGCCAGCAGTTCTTGGCAGGTCACTGAAGCTTTCTTT.

This chain joins TRBV29-1 and TRBJ1-2; TRBD1 matches at 8 bases. The CDR3 has 14 residues. Germline V lookup: CDR1 SQVTM, CDR2 ANQGSEA. The V gene end was trimmed by 6 bases and the J gene end by 4 bases; junction bases not matched to a gene: 10. This CDR3 reads CSVPKTGGAYGYTF. DNA of the CDR3: TGCAGCGTCCCAAAAACAGGGGGGGCCTATGGCTACACCTTC.

This clonotype has a handful of counts. The rearrangement uses TRBV20-1 and TRBJ2-4; tentatively, D is TRBD1 or TRBD2 (5 bases each). The CDR3 totals 14 residues. Germline V gene lookup returns CDR1 DFQATT and CDR2 SNEGSKA (reference sequence). The CDR3 loop reads CTPSPGPPYNEQYF. The CDR3 coding sequence is TGCACCCCCTCACCGGGACCACCGTACAATGAGCAGTACTTC.

This clonotype occurred a few times. The chain recombines TRBV12-3 or TRBV12-4 with TRBJ2-1; the match to TRBD1 covers 9 bases. V shed 10 bases, J shed 6 bases, and the junction held 13 bases outside the gene matches. The CDR3 is made up of 15 amino acids. CDR3 coding DNA: TGTGCCACCAAACCGGGACAGGGATTATCCAATGAGCAGTTCTTC. It encodes CATKPGQGLSNEQFF.

There are many counts of this clonotype. The V gene is TRBV7-2, the J gene TRBJ1-1; D is undetermined. V dropped 2 bases and J dropped 1 base, with 5 bases sitting between them. This CDR3 is built from 13 residues. The V gene's germline CDR1 is SGHTA and CDR2 FQGNSA. CDR3 sequence: CASSLWENTEAFF. The CDR3 DNA sequence: TGTGCCAGCAGCTTATGGGAGAACACTGAAGCTTTCTTT.

This clonotype appeared a few times. This chain uses TRBV5-5 with TRBJ1-1; D may be TRBD1 (6 bases). The CDR3 extends over 15 amino acids. The germline V gene has CDR1 SGHKS and CDR2 YYEKEE (reference sequence). Trimming stripped 0 bases from V and 9 bases from J, with 18 bases between. The CDR3 loop is CASSLGSGAEVKAFF. CDR3 nucleotide sequence: TGTGCCAGCAGCTTGGGCTCGGGGGCGGAAGTCAAAGCTTTCTTT.

The chain couples TRBV9 to TRBJ2-7; 10 positions agree with TRBD1. Germline CDR1 reads SGDLS; CDR2 reads YYNGEE. The CDR3 is made up of 15 amino acids. Trimming cost V 0 bases and J 2 bases; bases outside gene matches: 2. This CDR3 reads CASSVAGTGAYEQYF. CDR3 sequence (DNA): TGTGCCAGCAGCGTAGCCGGGACAGGGGCCTACGAGCAGTACTTC.

V and J are TRBV6-2 or TRBV6-3 and TRBJ2-5; unclear D gene. Deletions cut 6 bases from V and 5 bases from J, with 16 bases between. Germline V lookup: CDR1 MNHEY, CDR2 SVGEGT. This CDR3 contains 14 residues. The CDR3 loop reads CASSPRASRETQYF. The CDR3 nucleotides are TGTGCCAGCAGCCCAAGGGCCTCTAGGGAGACCCAGTACTTC.

This clonotype showed up just a few times. The chain recombines TRBV29-1 with TRBJ1-4, with D possibly matching TRBD1 (5 bases). Per germline, CDR1 SQVTM and CDR2 ANQGSEA. V was cut by 4 bases and J by 5 bases, with 11 bases left in between. This CDR3 contains 13 residues. The CDR3 here is CSVAGRKNEKLFF. CDR3 sequence (DNA): TGCAGCGTTGCGGGGCGGAAAAATGAAAAACTGTTTTTT. Full variable domain (rest looked up from reference TRBV29-1 and TRBJ1-4): SAVISQKPSRDICQRGTSLTIQCQVDSQVTMMFWYRQQPGQSLTLIATANQGSEATYESGFVIDKFPISRPNLTFSTLTVSNMSPEDSSIYLCSVAGRKNEKLFFGSGTQLSVL.

The genes are TRBV20-1 and TRBJ1-6; possibly TRBD1 for D (6 bases). V was pared by 6 bases and J by 8 bases, with 17 bases between. This CDR3 contains 14 residues. The V gene's germline CDR1 is DFQATT and CDR2 SNEGSKA (reference sequence). DNA for the CDR3: TGCAGTGCGAAAGGCAAACAGGGATATTCACCCCTCCACTTT. The encoded protein is CSAKGKQGYSPLHF.

This clonotype showed up just a few times. The chain uses TRBV12-3 or TRBV12-4 and TRBJ2-5; D is perhaps TRBD1 (6 bases). V dropped 1 base and J dropped 11 bases, with 17 bases sitting between them. This CDR3 has 14 residues. As DNA, the CDR3 is TGTGCCAGCAGTTTAGACAGGGCGTACAATGAGCAGTACTTC. Amino acid sequence: CASSLDRAYNEQYF.

The chain links TRBV4-2 to TRBJ2-2; 7 bases agree with TRBD2. J lost 8 bases, V lost 4 bases, and 7 bases had no gene match. Per the germline V gene, CDR1 is LGHNA and CDR2 is YNFKEQ. The CDR3 extends over 14 amino acids. This CDR3 reads CASSREGTSGELFF. Here the CDR3 DNA reads TGTGCCAGCAGCCGGGAGGGGACGTCGGGGGAGCTGTTTTTT.

The rearrangement links TRBV12-3 or TRBV12-4 to TRBJ1-5; 10 bases agree with TRBD1. The CDR3 is 15 residues long. The J segment lost 3 bases and the V segment lost 4 bases, leaving 3 bases of the junction unmatched. CDR3 sequence reads: CASSSGQGVNQPQHF. The CDR3 bases are TGTGCCAGCAGTTCCGGACAGGGGGTCAATCAGCCCCAGCATTTT.

This chain joins TRBV12-3 or TRBV12-4 and TRBJ1-5, with 8 bases identical to TRBD1. The CDR3 has 14 residues. J lost 7 bases, V lost 10 bases, and 12 bases had no gene match. The CDR3: CATADAQGGQPQHF. The CDR3 DNA reads as TGTGCCACCGCAGATGCACAGGGGGGCCAGCCCCAGCATTTT.

The rearrangement joins TRBV6-5 to TRBJ2-1, with D perhaps matching TRBD1 (6 bases). This CDR3 is 15 amino acids long. The ends were cut back, 0 bases at V and 6 bases at J, with 12 bases in the middle. The germline gives CDR1 MNHEY, CDR2 SVGAGI. As DNA, the CDR3 is TGTGCCAGCAGTTACTCCCGGGACATCCCCAATGAGCAGTTCTTC. This codes for CASSYSRDIPNEQFF.

V is TRBV4-1 and J is TRBJ2-1; 7 bases align to TRBD2. The ends lost 4 bases at V and 2 bases at J; junction bases unmatched: 5. This CDR3 is 15 amino acids long. CDR1 MGHRA and CDR2 YSYEKL come from the germline V gene. Here the CDR3 DNA reads TGCGCCAGCAGCCCTTTGGGGGGGGCCTACAATGAGCAGTTCTTC. Translated, it gives CASSPLGGAYNEQFF.

This clonotype was seen repeatedly, ten times or more. The chain combines TRBV5-5 with TRBJ1-5; D uncertain. This CDR3 is 15 amino acids long. V was shortened by 0 bases and J by 0 bases, with 7 bases between the two germline ends. Germline V gene sequence: CDR1 SGHKS, CDR2 YYEKEE (reference sequence). CDR3 residues: CASSLAGISNQPQHF. The CDR3 bases are TGTGCCAGCAGCTTGGCGGGGATTAGCAATCAGCCCCAGCATTTT.

This rearrangement joins TRBV10-3 to TRBJ2-3; 10 bases fit TRBD2. V lost 6 bases, J lost 4 bases, and 4 bases stayed unmatched. Per germline, CDR1 ENHRY and CDR2 SYGVKD. The CDR3 runs to 14 residues. CDR3 nucleotides: TGTGCCATCAGAGCGGGGGGGCCGCCAGATACGCAGTATTTT. The encoded protein is CAIRAGGPPDTQYF.

The chain joins TRBV20-1 to TRBJ1-6; no definite D call. V lost 1 base and J 5 bases, leaving 12 bases between the germline ends. Germline-derived CDR1 and CDR2 are DFQATT and SNEGSKA (reference sequence). CDR3 length: 15 residues. This CDR3 reads CSARASYSNNSPLHF. The CDR3 nucleotides are TGCAGTGCTAGAGCCTCGTACAGCAATAATTCACCCCTCCACTTT.

A single count supports this clonotype. Just one base apart from a much larger clone, this may be a read error. The gene calls are TRBV7-2 and TRBJ1-2; tentatively, D is TRBD1 (6 bases). V was trimmed by 3 bases and J by 4 bases, leaving 12 bases between them. CDR1 is SGHTA and CDR2 is FQGNSA in the germline V gene. The CDR3 spans 14 residues. CDR3 DNA sequence: TGTGCCAGCAGCTTGGACAGAAGCACCTATGGCTACACCTTC. It yields the protein CASSLDRSTYGYTF.